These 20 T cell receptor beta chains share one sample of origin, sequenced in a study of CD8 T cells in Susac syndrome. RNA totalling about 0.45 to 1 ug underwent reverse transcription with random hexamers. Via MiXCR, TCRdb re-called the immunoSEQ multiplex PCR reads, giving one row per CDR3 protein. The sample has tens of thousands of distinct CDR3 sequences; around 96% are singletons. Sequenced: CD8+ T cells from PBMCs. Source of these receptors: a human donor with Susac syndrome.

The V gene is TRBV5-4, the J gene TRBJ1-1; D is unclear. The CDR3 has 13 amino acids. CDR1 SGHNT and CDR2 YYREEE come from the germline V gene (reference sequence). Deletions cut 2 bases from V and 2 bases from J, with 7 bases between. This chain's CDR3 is CASSFLDNTEAFF. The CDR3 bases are TGTGCCAGCAGCTTCCTAGATAACACTGAAGCTTTCTTT.

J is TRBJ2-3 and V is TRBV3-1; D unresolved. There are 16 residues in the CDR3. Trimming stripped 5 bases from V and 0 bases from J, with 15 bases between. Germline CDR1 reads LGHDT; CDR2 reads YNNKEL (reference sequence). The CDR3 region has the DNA TGTGCCAGCAGCGAAGGAAGGAGAGCTAGCACAGATACGCAGTATTTT. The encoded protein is CASSEGRRASTDTQYF.

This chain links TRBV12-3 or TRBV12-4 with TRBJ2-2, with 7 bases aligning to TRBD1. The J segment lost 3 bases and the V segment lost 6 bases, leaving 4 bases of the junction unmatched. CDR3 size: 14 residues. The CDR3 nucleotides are TGTGCCAGCAGCTCCGGGACAGACACCGGGGAGCTGTTTTTT. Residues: CASSSGTDTGELFF.

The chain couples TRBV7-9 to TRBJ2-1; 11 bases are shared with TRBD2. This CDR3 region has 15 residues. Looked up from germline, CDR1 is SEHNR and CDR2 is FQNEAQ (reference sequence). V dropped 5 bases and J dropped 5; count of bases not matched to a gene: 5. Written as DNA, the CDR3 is TGTGCCAGCAGCCCCACTAGCGGGGGAGACAATGAGCAGTTCTTC. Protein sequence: CASSPTSGGDNEQFF. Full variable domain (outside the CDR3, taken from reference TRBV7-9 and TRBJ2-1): DTGVSQNPRHKITKRGQNVTFRCDPISEHNRLYWYRQTLGQGPEFLTYFQNEAQLEKSRLLSDRFSAERPKGSFSTLEIQRTEQGDSAMYLCASSPTSGGDNEQFFGPGTRLTVL.

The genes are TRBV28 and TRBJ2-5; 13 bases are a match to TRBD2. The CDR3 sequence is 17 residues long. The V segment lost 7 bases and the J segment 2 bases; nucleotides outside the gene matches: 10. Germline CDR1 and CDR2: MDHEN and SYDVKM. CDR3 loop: CASTLGGLAGKQETQYF. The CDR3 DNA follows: TGTGCCAGCACCCTAGGGGGACTAGCGGGAAAGCAAGAGACCCAGTACTTC.

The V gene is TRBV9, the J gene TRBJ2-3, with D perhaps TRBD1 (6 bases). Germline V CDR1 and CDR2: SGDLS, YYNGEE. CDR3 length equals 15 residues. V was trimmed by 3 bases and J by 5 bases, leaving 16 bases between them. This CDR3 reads CASSAPWGLGDTQYF. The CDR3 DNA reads TGTGCCAGCAGCGCGCCCTGGGGGCTTGGAGATACGCAGTATTTT.

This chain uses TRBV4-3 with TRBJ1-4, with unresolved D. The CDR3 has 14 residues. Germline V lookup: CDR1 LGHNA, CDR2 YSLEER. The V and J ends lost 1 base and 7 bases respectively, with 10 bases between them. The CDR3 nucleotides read TGCGCCAGCAGCCAAGCCCTTCGCGCTGAAAAACTGTTTTTT. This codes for CASSQALRAEKLFF.

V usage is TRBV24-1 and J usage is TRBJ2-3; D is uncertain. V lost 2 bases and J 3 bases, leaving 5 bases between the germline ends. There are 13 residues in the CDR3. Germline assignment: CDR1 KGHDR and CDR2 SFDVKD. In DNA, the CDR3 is TGTGCCACCAGTGATTACGGGACAGATACGCAGTATTTT. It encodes CATSDYGTDTQYF.

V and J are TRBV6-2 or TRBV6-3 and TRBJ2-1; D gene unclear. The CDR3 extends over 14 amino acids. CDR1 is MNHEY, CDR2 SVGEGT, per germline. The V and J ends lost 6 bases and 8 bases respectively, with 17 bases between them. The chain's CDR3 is CASRSDTRADEQFF. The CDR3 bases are TGTGCCAGCAGATCCGACACTCGGGCCGATGAGCAGTTCTTC.

The CDR3 bases are TGTGCCAGCAGTCCCTGGACAGGGATAGGGTACGAGCAGTACTTC. The encoded protein is CASSPWTGIGYEQYF. This sequence joins TRBV2 and TRBJ2-7; 8 positions match TRBD1. V was clipped by 5 bases and J by 4 bases; unmatched bases: 10. In germline, CDR1 is SNHLY, CDR2 FYNNEI. CDR3 size: 15 residues.

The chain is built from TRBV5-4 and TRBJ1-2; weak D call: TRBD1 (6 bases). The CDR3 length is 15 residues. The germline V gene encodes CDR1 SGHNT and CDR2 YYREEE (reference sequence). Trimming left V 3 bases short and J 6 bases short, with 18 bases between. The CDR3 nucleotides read TGTGCCAGCAGCTCCCTAGGGGGAGGAAGGAATGGCTACACCTTC. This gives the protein CASSSLGGGRNGYTF.

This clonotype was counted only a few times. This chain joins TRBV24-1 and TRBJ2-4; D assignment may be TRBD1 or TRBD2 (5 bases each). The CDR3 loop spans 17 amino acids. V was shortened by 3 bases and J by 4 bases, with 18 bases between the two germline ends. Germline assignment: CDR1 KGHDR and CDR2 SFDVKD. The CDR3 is CATSDELNGAGKNIQYF. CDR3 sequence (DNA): TGTGCCACCAGTGATGAATTAAACGGGGCAGGGAAAAACATTCAGTACTTC.

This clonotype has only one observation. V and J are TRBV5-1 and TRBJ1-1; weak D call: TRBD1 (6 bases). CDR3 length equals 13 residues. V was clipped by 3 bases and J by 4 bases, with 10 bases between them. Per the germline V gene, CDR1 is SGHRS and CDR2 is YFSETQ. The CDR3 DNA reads TGCGCCAGCAGCTCAATACAGGGCACTGAAGCTTTCTTT. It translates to CASSSIQGTEAFF.

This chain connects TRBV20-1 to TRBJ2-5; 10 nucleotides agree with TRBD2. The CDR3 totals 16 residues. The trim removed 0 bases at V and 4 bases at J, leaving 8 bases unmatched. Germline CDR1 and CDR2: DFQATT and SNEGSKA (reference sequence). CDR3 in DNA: TGCAGTGCTAGAGATTTTACTAGCGGGGTCTTAGAGACCCAGTACTTC. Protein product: CSARDFTSGVLETQYF.

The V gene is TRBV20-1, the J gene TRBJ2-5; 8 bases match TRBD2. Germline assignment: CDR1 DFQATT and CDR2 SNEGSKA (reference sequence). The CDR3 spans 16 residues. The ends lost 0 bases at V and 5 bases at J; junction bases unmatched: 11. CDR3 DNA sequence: TGCAGTGCTAGAGATCTCTTGTTAGCGGGGTGGGAGACCCAGTACTTC. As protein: CSARDLLLAGWETQYF.

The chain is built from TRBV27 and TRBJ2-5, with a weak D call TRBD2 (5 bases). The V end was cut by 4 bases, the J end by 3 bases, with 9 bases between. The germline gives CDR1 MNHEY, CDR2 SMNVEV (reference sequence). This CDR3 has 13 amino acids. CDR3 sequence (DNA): TGTGCCAGCAGTTCCGGACTCGAAGAGACCCAGTACTTC. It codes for CASSSGLEETQYF.

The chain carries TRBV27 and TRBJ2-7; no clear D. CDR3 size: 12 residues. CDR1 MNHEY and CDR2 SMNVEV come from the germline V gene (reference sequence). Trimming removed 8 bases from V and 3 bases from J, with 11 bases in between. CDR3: CASGPPGYEQYF. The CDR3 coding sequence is TGTGCCAGCGGACCCCCAGGCTACGAGCAGTACTTC.

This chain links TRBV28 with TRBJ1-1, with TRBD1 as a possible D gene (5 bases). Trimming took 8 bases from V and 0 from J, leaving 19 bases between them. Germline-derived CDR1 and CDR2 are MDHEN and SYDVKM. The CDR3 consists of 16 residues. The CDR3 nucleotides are TGTGCCAGCGCCCCGGGGGATCTTAGGCTGAACACTGAAGCTTTCTTT. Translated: CASAPGDLRLNTEAFF. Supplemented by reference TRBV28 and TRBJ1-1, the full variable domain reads DVKVTQSSRYLVKRTGEKVFLECVQDMDHENMFWYRQDPGLGLRLIYFSYDVKMKEKGDIPEGYSVSREKKERFSLILESASTNQTSMYLCASAPGDLRLNTEAFFGQGTRLTVV.

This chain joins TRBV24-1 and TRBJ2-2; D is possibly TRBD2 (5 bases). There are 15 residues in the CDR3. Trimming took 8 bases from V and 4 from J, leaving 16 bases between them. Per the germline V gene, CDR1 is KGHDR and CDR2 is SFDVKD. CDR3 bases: TGTGCCACCATGGACCCCCTGGGAGCCACCGGGGAGCTGTTTTTT. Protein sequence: CATMDPLGATGELFF.

The CDR3: CSASRGQETQYF. The CDR3 DNA reads TGCAGTGCTAGCCGCGGTCAGGAGACCCAGTACTTC. This chain uses TRBV20-1 with TRBJ2-5; D is unclear. Germline V gene lookup returns CDR1 DFQATT and CDR2 SNEGSKA (reference sequence). There are 12 residues in the CDR3. Trimming removed 3 bases from V and 5 bases from J, with 10 bases in between.